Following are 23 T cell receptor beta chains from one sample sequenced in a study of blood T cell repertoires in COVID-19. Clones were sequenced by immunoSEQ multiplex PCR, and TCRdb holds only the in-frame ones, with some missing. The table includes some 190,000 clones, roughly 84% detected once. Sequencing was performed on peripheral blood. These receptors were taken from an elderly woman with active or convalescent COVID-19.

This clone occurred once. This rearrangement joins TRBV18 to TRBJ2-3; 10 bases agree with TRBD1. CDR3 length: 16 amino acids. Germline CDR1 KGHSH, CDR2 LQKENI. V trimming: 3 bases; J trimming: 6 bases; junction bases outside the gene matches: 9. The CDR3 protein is CASSPRTGGYSDTQYF. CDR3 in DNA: TGTGCCAGCTCACCGAGGACAGGGGGATATTCGGATACGCAGTATTTT. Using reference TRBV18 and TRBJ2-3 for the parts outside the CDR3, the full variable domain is NAGVMQNPRHLVRRRGQEARLRCSPMKGHSHVYWYRQLPEEGLKFMVYLQKENIIDESGMPKERFSAEFPKEGPSILRIQQVVRGDSAAYFCASSPRTGGYSDTQYFGPGTRLTVL.

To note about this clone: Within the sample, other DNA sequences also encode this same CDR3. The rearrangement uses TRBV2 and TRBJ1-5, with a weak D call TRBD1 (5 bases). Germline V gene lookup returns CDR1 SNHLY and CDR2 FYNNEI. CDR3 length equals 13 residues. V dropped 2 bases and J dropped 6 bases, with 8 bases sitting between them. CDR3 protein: CASSERGSQPQHF. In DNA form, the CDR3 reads TGTGCCAGCAGTGAAAGGGGAAGTCAGCCCCAGCATTTT.

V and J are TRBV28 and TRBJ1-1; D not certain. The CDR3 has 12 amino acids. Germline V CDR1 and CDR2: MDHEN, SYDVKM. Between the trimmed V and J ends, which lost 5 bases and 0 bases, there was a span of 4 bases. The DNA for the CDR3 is TGTGCCAGCAGTCTAATGAACACTGAAGCTTTCTTT. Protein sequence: CASSLMNTEAFF.

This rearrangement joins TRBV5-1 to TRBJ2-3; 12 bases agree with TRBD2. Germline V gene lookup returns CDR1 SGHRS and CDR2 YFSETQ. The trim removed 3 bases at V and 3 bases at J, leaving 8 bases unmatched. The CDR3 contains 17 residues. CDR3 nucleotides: TGCGCCAGCAGCTCCAGACTAGCGGGAGTAGTTACAGATACGCAGTATTTT. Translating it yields CASSSRLAGVVTDTQYF.

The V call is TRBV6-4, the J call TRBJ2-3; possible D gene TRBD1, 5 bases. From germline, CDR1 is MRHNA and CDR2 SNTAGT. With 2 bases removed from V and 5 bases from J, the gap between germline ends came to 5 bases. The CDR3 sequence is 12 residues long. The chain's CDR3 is CASSDRGDTQYF. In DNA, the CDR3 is TGTGCCAGCAGTGACAGGGGAGATACGCAGTATTTT.

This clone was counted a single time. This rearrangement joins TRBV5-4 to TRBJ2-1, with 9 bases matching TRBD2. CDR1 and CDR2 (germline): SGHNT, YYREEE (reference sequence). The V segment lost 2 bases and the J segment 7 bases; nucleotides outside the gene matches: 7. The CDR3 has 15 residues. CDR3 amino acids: CASSFSGRGWNEQFF. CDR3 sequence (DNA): TGTGCCAGCAGCTTTAGCGGGAGAGGGTGGAATGAGCAGTTCTTC.

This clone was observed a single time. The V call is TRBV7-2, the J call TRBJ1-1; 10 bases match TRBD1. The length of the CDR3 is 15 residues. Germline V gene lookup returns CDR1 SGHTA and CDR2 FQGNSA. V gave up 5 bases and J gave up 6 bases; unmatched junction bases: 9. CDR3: CASSQLGQGLSEAFF. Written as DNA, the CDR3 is TGTGCCAGCAGCCAGCTGGGACAGGGGTTGTCTGAAGCTTTCTTT.

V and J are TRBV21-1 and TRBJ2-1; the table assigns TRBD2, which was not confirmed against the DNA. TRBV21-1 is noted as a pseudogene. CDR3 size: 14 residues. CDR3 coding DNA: TGTGCCTTCCTTGGGGGGGAGGAAGACAATGAGCAGTTCTTC. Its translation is CAFLGGEEDNEQFF.

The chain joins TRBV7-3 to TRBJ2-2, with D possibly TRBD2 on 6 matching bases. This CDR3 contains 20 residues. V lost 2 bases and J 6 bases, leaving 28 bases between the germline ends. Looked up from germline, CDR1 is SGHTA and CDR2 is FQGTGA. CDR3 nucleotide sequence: TGTGCCAGCAGCTTATTCTTTGGCCTGGGGGGACCATATGGCGCCGGGGAGCTGTTTTTT. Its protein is CASSLFFGLGGPYGAGELFF.

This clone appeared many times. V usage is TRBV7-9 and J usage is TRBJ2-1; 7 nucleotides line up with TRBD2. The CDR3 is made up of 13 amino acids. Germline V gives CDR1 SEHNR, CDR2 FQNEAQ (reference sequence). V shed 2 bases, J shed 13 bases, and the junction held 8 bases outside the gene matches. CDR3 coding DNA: TGTGCCAGCAGCTTAACTAGCGCCGCCAACCAGTTCTTC. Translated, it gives CASSLTSAANQFF.

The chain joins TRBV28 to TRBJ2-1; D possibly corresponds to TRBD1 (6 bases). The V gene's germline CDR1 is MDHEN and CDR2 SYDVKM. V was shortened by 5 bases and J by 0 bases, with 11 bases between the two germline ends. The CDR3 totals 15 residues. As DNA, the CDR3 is TGTGCCAGCAGTCTCCGGGACAACTCCTACAATGAGCAGTTCTTC. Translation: CASSLRDNSYNEQFF.

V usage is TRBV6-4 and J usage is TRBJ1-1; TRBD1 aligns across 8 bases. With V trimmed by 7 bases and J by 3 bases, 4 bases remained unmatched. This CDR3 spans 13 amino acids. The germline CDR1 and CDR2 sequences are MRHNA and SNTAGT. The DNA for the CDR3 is TGTGCCAGCAAGGTGGACAGGGACACTGAAGCTTTCTTT. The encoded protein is CASKVDRDTEAFF.

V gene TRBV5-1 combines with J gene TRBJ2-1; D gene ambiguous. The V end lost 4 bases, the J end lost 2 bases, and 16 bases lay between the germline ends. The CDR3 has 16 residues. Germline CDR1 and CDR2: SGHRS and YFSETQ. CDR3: CASSEIPMSTYNEQFF. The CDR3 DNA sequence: TGCGCCAGCAGCGAGATACCAATGTCTACCTACAATGAGCAGTTCTTC.

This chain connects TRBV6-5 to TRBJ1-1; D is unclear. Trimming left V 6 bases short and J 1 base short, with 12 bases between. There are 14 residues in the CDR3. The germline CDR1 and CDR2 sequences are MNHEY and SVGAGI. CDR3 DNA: TGTGCCAGCAGGAAGTTAGCGTCGAACACTGAAGCTTTCTTT. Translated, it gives CASRKLASNTEAFF.

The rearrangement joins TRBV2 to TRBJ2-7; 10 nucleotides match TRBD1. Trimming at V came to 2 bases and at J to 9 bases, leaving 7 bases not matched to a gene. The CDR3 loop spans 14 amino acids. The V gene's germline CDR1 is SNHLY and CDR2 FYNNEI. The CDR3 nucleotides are TGTGCCAGCAGTGAATTTGGGACAGGGGAACGGCAGTACTTC. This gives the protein CASSEFGTGERQYF.

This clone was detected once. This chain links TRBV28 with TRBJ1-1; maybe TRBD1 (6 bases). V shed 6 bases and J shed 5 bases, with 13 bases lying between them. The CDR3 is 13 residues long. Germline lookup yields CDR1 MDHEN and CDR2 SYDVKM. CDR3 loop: CASRARGRTEAFF. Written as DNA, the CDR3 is TGTGCCAGCAGGGCCAGGGGCAGGACTGAAGCTTTCTTT. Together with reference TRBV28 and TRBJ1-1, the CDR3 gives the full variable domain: DVKVTQSSRYLVKRTGEKVFLECVQDMDHENMFWYRQDPGLGLRLIYFSYDVKMKEKGDIPEGYSVSREKKERFSLILESASTNQTSMYLCASRARGRTEAFFGQGTRLTVV.

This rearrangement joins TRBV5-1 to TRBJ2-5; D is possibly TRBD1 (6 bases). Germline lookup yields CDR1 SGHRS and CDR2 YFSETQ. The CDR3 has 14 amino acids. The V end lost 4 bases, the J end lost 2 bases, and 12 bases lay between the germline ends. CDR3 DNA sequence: TGCGCCAGCAGCCCCGGGACACTTCAAGAGACCCAGTACTTC. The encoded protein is CASSPGTLQETQYF.

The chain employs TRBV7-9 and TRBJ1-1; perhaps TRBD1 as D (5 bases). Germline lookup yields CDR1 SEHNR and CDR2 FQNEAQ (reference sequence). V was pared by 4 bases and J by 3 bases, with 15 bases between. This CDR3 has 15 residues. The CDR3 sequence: CASSSKAGEDTEAFF. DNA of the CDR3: TGTGCCAGCAGCTCGAAAGCGGGGGAGGACACTGAAGCTTTCTTT.

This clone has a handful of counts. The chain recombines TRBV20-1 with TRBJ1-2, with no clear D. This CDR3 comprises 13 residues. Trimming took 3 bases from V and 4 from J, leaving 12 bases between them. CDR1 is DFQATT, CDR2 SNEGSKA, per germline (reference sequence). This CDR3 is CSASRRDGYGYTF. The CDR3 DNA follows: TGCAGTGCTAGTCGGCGGGATGGCTATGGCTACACCTTC.

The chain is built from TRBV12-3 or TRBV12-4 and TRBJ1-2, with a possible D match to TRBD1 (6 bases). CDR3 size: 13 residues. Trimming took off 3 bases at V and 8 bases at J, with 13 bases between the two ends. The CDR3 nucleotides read TGTGCCAGCAGTTTGCTGAGACAGGAGGGCTACACCTTC. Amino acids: CASSLLRQEGYTF.

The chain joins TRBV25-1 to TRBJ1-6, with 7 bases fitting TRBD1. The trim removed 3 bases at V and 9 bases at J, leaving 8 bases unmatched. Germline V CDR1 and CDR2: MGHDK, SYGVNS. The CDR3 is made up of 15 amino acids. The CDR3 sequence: CASSDRRQGVSPLHF. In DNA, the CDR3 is TGTGCCAGCAGTGACCGAAGACAGGGTGTTTCACCCCTCCACTTT.

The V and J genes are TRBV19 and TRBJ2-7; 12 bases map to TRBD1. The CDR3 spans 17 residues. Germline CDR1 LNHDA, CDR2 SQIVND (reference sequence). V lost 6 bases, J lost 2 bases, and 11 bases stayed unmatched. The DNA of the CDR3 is TGTGCCAGTAGCCCGGGACAGGGGGCGTCGGGCCCCTACGAGCAGTACTTC. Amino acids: CASSPGQGASGPYEQYF.

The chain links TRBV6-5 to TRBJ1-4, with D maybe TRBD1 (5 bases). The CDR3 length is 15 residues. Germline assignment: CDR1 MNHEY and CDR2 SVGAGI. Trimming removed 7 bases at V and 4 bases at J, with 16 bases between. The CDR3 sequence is CASTTGTWGNEKLFF. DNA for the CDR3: TGTGCCAGCACCACAGGAACATGGGGTAATGAAAAACTGTTTTTT.